This TCR beta chain was recovered during a study of T-cell memory formation after mild COVID-19. About the research overall: The two donors had largely donor-specific TCR clusters.

TCRdb reprocessed the 5' RACE reads with MiXCR, giving one entry per CDR3 protein. The table includes about 430,000 distinct CDR3 sequences, more than 20% detected once. The germline V gene encodes CDR1 SGHDN and CDR2 FVKESK. Deletions cut 4 bases from V and 4 bases from J, with 16 bases between. This CDR3 has 15 residues. As regards this clonotype: Its antigen is undetermined.

Study-wide findings and caveats: Later expanders leaned CD4+, whereas day 15 to 85 contracting clones were balanced CD4/CD8.

The material sequenced was PBMCs or a T cell subset sorted from them (not recorded which). The V gene is TRBV14, the J gene TRBJ2-5; either TRBD1 or TRBD2 may fit D (7 bases each). The receptor was derived from an adult woman who had mild COVID-19 (a few samples of this study predate the infection). Cell type and time point are not known. The chain's CDR3 is CASSLLGGGGETQYF. In nucleotides, the CDR3 is TGTGCCAGCAGCCTCCTGGGAGGGGGCGGAGAGACCCAGTACTTC. The full variable domain, its missing parts supplied by reference TRBV14 and TRBJ2-5, is EAGVTQFPSHSVIEKGQTVTLRCDPISGHDNLYWYRRVMGKEIKFLLHFVKESKQDESGMPNNRFLAERTGGTYSTLKVQPAELEDSGVYFCASSLLGGGGETQYFGPGTRLLVL.